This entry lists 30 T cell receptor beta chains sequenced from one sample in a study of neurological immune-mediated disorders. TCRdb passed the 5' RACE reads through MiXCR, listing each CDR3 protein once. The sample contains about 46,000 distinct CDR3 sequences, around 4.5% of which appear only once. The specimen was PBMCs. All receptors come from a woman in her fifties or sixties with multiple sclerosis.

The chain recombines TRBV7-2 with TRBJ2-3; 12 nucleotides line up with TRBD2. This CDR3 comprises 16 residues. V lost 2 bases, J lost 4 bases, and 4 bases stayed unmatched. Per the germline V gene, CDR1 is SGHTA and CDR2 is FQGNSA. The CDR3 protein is CASSLRLAGASDTQYF. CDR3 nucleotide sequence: TGTGCCAGCAGCTTACGACTAGCGGGAGCCTCAGATACGCAGTATTTT.

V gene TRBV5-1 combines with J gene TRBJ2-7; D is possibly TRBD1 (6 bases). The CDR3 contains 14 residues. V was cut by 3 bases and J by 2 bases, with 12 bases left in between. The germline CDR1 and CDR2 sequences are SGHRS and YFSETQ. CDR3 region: CASSYGTPTYEQYF. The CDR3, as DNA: TGCGCCAGCAGCTACGGGACACCTACCTACGAGCAGTACTTC.

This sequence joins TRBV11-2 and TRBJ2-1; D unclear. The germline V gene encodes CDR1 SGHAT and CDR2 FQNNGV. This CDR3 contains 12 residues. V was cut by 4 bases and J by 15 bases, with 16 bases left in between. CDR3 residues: CASSSPHPPTFF. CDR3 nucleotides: TGTGCCAGCAGCTCACCCCACCCCCCAACGTTCTTC.

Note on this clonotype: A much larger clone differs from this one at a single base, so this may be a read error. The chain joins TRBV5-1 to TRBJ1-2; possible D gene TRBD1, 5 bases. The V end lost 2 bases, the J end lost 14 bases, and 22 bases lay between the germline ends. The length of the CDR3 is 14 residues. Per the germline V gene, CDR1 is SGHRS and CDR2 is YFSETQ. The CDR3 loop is CASSFAGSRPGQTF. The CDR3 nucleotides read TGCGCCAGCAGCTTTGCAGGCTCTAGACCCGGACAAACCTTC.

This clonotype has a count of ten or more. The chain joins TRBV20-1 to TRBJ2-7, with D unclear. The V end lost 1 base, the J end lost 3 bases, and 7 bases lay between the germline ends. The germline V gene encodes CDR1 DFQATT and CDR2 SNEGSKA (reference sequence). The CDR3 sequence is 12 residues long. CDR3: CSARVSGYEQYV. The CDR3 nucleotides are TGCAGTGCTAGAGTGTCGGGCTACGAGCAGTACGTC.

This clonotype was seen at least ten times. In nucleotides, the CDR3 is TGTGCCAGCAGCGAGGGGACCTCGCGGGAGACCCAGTACTTC. Encoded protein: CASSEGTSRETQYF. V gene TRBV7-2 combines with J gene TRBJ2-5; possibly TRBD1 or TRBD2 for D (5 bases each). V lost 5 bases, J lost 5 bases, and 15 bases lay in between. The germline V gene encodes CDR1 SGHTA and CDR2 FQGNSA. The CDR3 has 14 amino acids.

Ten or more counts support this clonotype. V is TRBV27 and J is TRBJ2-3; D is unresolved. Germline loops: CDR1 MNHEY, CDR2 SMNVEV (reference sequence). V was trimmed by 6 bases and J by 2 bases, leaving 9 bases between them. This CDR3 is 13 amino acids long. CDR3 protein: CASRKSYTDTQYF. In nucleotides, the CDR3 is TGTGCCAGCAGGAAGTCATACACAGATACGCAGTATTTT.

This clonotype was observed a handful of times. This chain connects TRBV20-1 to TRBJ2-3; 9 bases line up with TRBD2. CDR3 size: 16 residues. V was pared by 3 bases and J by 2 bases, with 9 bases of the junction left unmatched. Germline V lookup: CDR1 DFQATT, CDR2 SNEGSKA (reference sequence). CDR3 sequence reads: CSASGFAGGYTDTQYF. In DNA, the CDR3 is TGCAGTGCTAGCGGTTTCGCGGGAGGGTACACAGATACGCAGTATTTT.

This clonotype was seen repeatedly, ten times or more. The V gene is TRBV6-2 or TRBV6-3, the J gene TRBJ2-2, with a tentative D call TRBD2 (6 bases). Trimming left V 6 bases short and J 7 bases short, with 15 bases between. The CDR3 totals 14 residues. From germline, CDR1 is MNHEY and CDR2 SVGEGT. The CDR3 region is CASSPTRGGGELFF. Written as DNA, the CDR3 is TGTGCCAGCAGCCCCACACGGGGAGGCGGGGAGCTGTTTTTT.

Here the CDR3 DNA reads TGTGCCAGCTCACCAGCAGGGGGCTACGAGCAGTACGTC. Translated, it gives CASSPAGGYEQYV. The gene calls are TRBV18 and TRBJ2-7, with TRBD1 matching over 7 bases. Germline V CDR1 and CDR2: KGHSH, LQKENI. After removal of 2 bases from V and 3 bases from J, the junction contained 1 base not matched to a gene. This CDR3 spans 13 amino acids.

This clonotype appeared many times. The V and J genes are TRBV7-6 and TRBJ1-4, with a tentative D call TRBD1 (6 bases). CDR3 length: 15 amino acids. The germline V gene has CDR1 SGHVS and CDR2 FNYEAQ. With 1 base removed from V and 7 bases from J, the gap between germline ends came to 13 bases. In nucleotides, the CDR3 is TGTGCCAGCAGCTTAGAACCGACAGGTCGTGAAAAACTGTTTTTT. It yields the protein CASSLEPTGREKLFF.

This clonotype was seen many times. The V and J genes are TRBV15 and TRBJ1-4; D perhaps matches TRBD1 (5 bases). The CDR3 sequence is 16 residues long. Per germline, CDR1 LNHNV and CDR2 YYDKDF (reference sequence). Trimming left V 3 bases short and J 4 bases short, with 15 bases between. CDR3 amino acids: CATSRFAQADNEKLFF. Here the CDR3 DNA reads TGTGCCACCAGCAGGTTCGCACAGGCGGATAATGAAAAACTGTTTTTT.

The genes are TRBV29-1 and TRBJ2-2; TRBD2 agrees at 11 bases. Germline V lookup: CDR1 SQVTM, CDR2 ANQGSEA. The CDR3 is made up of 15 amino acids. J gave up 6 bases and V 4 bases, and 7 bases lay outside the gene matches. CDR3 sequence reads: CSVARPGLAAGELFF. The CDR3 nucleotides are TGCAGCGTTGCCAGACCGGGACTAGCGGCCGGGGAGCTGTTTTTT.

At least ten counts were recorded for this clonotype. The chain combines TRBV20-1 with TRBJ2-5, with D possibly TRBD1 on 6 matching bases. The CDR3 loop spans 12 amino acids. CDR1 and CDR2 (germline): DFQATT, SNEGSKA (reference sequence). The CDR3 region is CRTDPRGGTQYF. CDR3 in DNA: TGCAGGACAGACCCCCGAGGGGGGACCCAGTACTTC.

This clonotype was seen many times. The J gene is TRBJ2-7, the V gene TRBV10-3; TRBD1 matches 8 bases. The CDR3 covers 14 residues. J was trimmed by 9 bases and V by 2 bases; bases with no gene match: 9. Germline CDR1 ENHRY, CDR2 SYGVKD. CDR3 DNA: TGTGCCATCAGTGAGGGGACAGGAAGAATAGGGCAGTACTTC. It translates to CAISEGTGRIGQYF.

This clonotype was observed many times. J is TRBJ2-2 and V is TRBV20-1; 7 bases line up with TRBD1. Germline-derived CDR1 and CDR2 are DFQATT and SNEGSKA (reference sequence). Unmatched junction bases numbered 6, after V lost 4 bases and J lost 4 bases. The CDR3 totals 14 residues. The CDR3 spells CSAKANRGTGELFF. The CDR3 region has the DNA TGCAGTGCTAAGGCTAACAGGGGCACCGGGGAGCTGTTTTTT.

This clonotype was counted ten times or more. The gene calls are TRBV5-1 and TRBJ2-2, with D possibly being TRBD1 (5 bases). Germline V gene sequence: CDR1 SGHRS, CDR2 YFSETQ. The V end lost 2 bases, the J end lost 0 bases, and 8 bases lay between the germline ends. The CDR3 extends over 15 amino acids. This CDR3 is CASSFSRANTGELFF. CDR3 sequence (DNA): TGCGCCAGCAGCTTCAGCAGGGCGAACACCGGGGAGCTGTTTTTT. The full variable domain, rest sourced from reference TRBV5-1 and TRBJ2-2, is KAGVTQTPRYLIKTRGQQVTLSCSPISGHRSVSWYQQTPGQGLQFLFEYFSETQRNKGNFPGRFSGRQFSNSRSEMNVSTLELGDSALYLCASSFSRANTGELFFGEGSRLTVL.

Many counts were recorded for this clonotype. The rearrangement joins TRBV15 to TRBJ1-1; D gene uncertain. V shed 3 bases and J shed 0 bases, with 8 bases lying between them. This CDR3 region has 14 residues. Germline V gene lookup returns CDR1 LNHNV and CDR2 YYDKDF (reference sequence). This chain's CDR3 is CATSRLGMNTEAFF. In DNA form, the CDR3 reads TGTGCCACCAGCAGGCTGGGGATGAACACTGAAGCTTTCTTT.

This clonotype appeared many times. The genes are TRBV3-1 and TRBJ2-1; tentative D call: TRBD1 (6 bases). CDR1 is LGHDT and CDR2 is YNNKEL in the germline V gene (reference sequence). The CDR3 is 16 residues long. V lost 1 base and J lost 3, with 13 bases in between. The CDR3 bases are TGTGCCAGCAGCCAAGGTTTTCGGACAGTCTACAATGAGCAGTTCTTC. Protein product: CASSQGFRTVYNEQFF.

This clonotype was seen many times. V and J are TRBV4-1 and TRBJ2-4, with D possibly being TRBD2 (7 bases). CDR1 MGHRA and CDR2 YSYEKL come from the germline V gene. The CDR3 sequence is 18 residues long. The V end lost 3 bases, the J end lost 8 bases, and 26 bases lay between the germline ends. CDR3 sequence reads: CASSHAAARGRGGDIQYF. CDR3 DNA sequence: TGCGCCAGCAGCCACGCCGCAGCTCGGGGGAGGGGGGGCGACATTCAGTACTTC.

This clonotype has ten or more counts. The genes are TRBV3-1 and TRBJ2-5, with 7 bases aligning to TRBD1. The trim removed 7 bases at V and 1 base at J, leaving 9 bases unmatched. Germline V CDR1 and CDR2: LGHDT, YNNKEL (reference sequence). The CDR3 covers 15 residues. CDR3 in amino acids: CASTRGLGVQETQYF. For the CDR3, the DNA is TGTGCCAGCACTAGGGGGCTCGGGGTCCAAGAGACCCAGTACTTC.

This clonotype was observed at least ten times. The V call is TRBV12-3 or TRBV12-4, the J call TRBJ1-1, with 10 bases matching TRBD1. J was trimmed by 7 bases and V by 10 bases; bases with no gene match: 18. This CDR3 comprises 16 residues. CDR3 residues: CATKDRGQVGIGEAFF. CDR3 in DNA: TGTGCCACCAAAGACAGGGGGCAGGTTGGTATCGGTGAAGCTTTCTTT.

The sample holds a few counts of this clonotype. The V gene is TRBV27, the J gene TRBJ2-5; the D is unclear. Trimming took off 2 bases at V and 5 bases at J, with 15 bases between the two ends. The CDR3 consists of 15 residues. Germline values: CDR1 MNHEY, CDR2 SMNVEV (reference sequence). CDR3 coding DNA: TGTGCCAGCAGTTTAGGCCTCCTTGATGGGGAGACCCAGTACTTC. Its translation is CASSLGLLDGETQYF.

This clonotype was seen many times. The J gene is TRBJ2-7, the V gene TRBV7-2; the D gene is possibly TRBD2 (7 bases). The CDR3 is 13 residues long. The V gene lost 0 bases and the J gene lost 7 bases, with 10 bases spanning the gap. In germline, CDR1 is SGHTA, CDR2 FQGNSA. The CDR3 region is CASSLARGGEQYF. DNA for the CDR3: TGTGCCAGCAGCTTAGCGAGGGGGGGTGAGCAGTACTTC.

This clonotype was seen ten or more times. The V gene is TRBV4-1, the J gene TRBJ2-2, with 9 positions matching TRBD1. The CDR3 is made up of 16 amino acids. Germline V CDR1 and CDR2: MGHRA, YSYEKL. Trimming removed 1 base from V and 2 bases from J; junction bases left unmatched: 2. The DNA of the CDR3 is TGCGCCAGCAGCCAAGGACAGGGGGGAAACACCGGGGAGCTGTTTTTT. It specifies CASSQGQGGNTGELFF.

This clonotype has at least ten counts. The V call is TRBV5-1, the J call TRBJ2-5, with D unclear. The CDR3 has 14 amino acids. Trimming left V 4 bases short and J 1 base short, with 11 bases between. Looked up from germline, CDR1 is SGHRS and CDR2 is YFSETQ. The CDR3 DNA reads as TGCGCCAGCAGCCCAGCGTATCGCCAAGAGACCCAGTACTTC. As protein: CASSPAYRQETQYF.

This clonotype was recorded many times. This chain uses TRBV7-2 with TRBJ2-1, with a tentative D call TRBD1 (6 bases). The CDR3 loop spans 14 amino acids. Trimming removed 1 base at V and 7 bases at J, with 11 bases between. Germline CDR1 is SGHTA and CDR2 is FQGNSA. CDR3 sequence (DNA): TGTGCCAGCAGCTTAGGGACAGTAGAAAATGAGCAGTTCTTC. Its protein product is CASSLGTVENEQFF. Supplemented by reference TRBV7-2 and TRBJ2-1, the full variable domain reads GAGVSQSPSNKVTEKGKDVELRCDPISGHTALYWYRQSLGQGLEFLIYFQGNSAPDKSGLPSDRFSAERTGGSVSTLTIQRTQQEDSAVYLCASSLGTVENEQFFGPGTRLTVL.

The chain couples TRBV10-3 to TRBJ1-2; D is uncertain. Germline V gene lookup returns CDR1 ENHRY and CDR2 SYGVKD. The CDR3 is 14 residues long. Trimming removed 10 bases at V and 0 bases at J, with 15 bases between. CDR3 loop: CATTGMGANYGYTF. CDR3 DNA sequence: TGTGCCACCACGGGAATGGGAGCTAACTATGGCTACACCTTC.

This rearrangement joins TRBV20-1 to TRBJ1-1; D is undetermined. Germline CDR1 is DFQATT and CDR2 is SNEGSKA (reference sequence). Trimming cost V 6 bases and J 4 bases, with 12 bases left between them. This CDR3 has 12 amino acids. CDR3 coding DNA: TGCAGTGCATCGGAAAGTGTCACTGAAGCTTTCTTT. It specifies CSASESVTEAFF.

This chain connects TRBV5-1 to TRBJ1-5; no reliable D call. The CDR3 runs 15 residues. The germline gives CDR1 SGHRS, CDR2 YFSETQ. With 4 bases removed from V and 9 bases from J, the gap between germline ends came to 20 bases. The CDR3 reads CASSLEPVALRPQHF. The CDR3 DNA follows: TGCGCCAGCAGCCTGGAGCCTGTTGCCTTGAGGCCCCAGCATTTT. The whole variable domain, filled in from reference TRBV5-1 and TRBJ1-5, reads KAGVTQTPRYLIKTRGQQVTLSCSPISGHRSVSWYQQTPGQGLQFLFEYFSETQRNKGNFPGRFSGRQFSNSRSEMNVSTLELGDSALYLCASSLEPVALRPQHFGDGTRLSIL.